This T cell receptor (beta chain) emerged from a study of blood T cell repertoires in COVID-19. In the study overall: Sites across the United States, Italy and Spain contributed samples from acute and convalescent COVID-19. The cDNA or gDNA used as material had been derived from T cells, B-cell-depleted T cells, or PBMCs.

Clones were sequenced by immunoSEQ multiplex PCR, and TCRdb holds only the in-frame ones, with some missing. The table lists roughly 130,000 clones, more than 75% of them singletons. Seattle patients were enrolled while actively infected and followed longitudinally. The CDR3 length is 18 residues. The germline gives CDR1 LGHNA, CDR2 YNFKEQ. The J segment lost 1 base and the V segment lost 0 bases, leaving 8 bases of the junction unmatched. Material: peripheral blood. This receptor was taken from a woman aged 70-85 years with COVID-19, enrolled during active disease. The rearrangement uses TRBV4-2 and TRBJ1-1; 10 positions agree with TRBD1. CDR3 in DNA: TGTGCCAGCAGCCAAGAAAGCCTCAGGGACAGGGGGAACACTGAAGCTTTCTTT. This codes for CASSQESLRDRGNTEAFF.